This T cell receptor (beta chain) was sequenced in a study of blood T cells in healthy people across ages. Study-level results: Unsorted PBMCs prevented conclusive naive versus antigen-experienced comparison. A greater number of naive CD4+ cells and higher diversity distinguished long-lived donors from aged donors.

PCR was performed a second time for 7 to 11 cycles using a sample-barcoded 5' primer and a J-beta primer mix. One entry per CDR3 protein, called by TCRdb with MiXCR from the 5' RACE reads. Of about 1.6 million distinct CDR3 sequences detected, 30% to 40% appear once; the ten largest clones hold approximately 10%. CDR1 is MNHEY, CDR2 SMNVEV, per germline (reference sequence). V lost 6 bases and J lost 6; bases outside the gene matches: 8. CDR3 size: 14 residues. In the case of this clonotype: Antigen specificity is unknown.

V is TRBV27 and J is TRBJ2-3; 8 bases align to TRBD1. This TCR was sampled from a woman younger than 45 in good health. The sequenced material came from blood. The CDR3 coding sequence is TGTGCCAGCAGCCCGGACAGGGTTGGGGATACGCAGTATTTT. This encodes CASSPDRVGDTQYF.